The rows below give T cell receptor beta chains drawn from one sample of a study of blood T cell repertoires in COVID-19. Some clones are missing from TCRdb's copy, which holds only in-frame ones; the method was immunoSEQ multiplex PCR. The table has around 120,000 clones, approximately 70% seen once. The sequenced sample consisted of peripheral blood. The origin of the receptors is a man older than 75 with acute or convalescent COVID-19. Each CDR3 is given with its conserved first and last residue. The order of the fields is CDR3 DNA, CDR3 protein, clone size, D gene, J gene, V gene. The D gene is left open where the match is weak. Clone size appears in some rows only: once, few, many, or a class for an expanded clone.

TGTGCCAGCAGTTTTCTGCCTAGCGGGAGTGGTCAAGTGGGGGAGCTGTTTTTT CASSFLPSGSGQVGELFF NA TRBD2 TRBJ2-2 TRBV27
TGTGCCAGCACGCCAGGCGGGAGGTCCACTGAAGCTTTCTTT CASTPGGRSTEAFF NA NA TRBJ1-1 TRBV27
TGTGCCAGCAGCTTAGGGAGCATAGACTATGGCTACACCTTC CASSLGSIDYGYTF NA NA TRBJ1-2 TRBV11-2
TGTGCCAGCAGCTTAGCTTCGCTAGCGAGCAATGAGCAGTTCTTC CASSLASLASNEQFF NA NA TRBJ2-1 TRBV11-3
TGCAGCGCTCGGACAGCCGGAAACACCATATATTTT CSARTAGNTIYF NA NA TRBJ1-3 TRBV29-1
TGTGCCAGCAGTGAAACCCCGACAGCCCGCTTTTTGACGAACATTCAGTACTTC CASSETPTARFLTNIQYF NA NA TRBJ2-4 TRBV2
TGTGCCAGCAGCCTACAGGGTAACTATGGCTACACCTTC CASSLQGNYGYTF NA NA TRBJ1-2 TRBV6-5
TGTGCCAGTAGTCGACGGGGTGAAGCTTTCTTT CASSRRGEAFF NA NA TRBJ1-1 TRBV19
TGTGCCAGCAGCTACGGGATCGGTCGAAGCTCCTACGAGCAGTACTTC CASSYGIGRSSYEQYF few NA TRBJ2-7 TRBV13
TGTGCCAGCAGCTCATACAGGGCCGGGAATTCACCCCTCCACTTT CASSSYRAGNSPLHF NA NA TRBJ1-6 TRBV7-2
TGTGCCTGGAAGGGAGCCAGGGGGGTCGAAGCTTTCTTT CAWKGARGVEAFF NA TRBD1 TRBJ1-1 TRBV30
TGTGCCACCAGCACGGTTCGAGCGCAGTATTTT CATSTVRAQYF NA NA TRBJ2-3 TRBV15
TGCAGCGTCGTCCCAGAGCGGGAGACCCAGTACTTC CSVVPERETQYF NA NA TRBJ2-5 TRBV29-1
TGTGCCAGCAGAATATCGGGACTGAAAGAGACCCAGTACTTC CASRISGLKETQYF NA NA TRBJ2-5 TRBV7-9
TGTGCCAGCAGTCTCGGGACAGGTAGGAATGAGCAGTTCTTC CASSLGTGRNEQFF NA TRBD1 TRBJ2-1 TRBV27
TGTGCCAGCAGGTCCTTTGACACCGGGGAGCTGTTTTTT CASRSFDTGELFF NA NA TRBJ2-2 TRBV28
TGTGCCAGCAGCCAAGGGGCGGCTACGCAGTATTTT CASSQGAATQYF NA NA TRBJ2-3 TRBV7-2
TGTGCCAGCAGCATGGACAGCCACACAGATACGCAGTATTTT CASSMDSHTDTQYF few NA TRBJ2-3 TRBV7-9
TGCGCCAGCAGCCCCGACAGGAATTCACCCCTCCACTTT CASSPDRNSPLHF once NA TRBJ1-6 TRBV10-1
TGTGCCAGCAGTTTAGGGTCTAGCGGGACACGGGAGACCCAGTACTTC CASSLGSSGTRETQYF NA TRBD2 TRBJ2-5 TRBV28
TGTGCCAGCAGTTTGGACAGGGGATCCGGGGAGCTGTTTTTT CASSLDRGSGELFF few TRBD1 TRBJ2-2 TRBV27
TGTGCCAGCGCTACCTCCGTGAGCACAGATACGCAGTATTTT CASATSVSTDTQYF NA NA TRBJ2-3 TRBV7-2
TGTGCCAGCAGCTTGTTACGGGGGGCTCGGAACACTGAAGCTTTCTTT CASSLLRGARNTEAFF NA NA TRBJ1-1 TRBV5-6
TGTGCCACCAGACTCCCGGGGGCGGGAGTACGGTGCATTCAGTACTTC CATRLPGAGVRCIQYF once NA TRBJ2-4 TRBV24-1
TGTGCCAGCACTGGACTAGCCTCCTACGAGCAGTACTTC CASTGLASYEQYF NA TRBD2 TRBJ2-7 TRBV2
TGTGCCAGCTCACCGCGGGGAACATCCTACAATGAGCAGTTCTTC CASSPRGTSYNEQFF once NA TRBJ2-1 TRBV18